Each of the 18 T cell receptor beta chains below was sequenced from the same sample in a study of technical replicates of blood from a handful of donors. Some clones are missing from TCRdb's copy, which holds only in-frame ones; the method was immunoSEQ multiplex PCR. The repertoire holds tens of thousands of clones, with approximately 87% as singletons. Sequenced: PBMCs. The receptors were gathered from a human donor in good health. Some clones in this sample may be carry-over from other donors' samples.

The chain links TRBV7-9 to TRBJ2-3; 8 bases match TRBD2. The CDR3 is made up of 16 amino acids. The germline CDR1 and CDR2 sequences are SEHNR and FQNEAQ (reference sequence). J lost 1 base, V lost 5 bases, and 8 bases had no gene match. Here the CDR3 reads CASSPGDGRGTDTQYF. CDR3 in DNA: TGTGCCAGCAGCCCCGGGGACGGGAGGGGCACAGATACGCAGTATTTT.

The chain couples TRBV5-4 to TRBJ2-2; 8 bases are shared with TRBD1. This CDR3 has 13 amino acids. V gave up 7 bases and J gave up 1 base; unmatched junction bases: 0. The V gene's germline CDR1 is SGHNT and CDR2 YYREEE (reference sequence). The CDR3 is CASGTGNTGELFF. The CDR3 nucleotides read TGTGCCAGCGGGACAGGGAACACCGGGGAGCTGTTTTTT.

The CDR3 protein is CASSDSFIRGMNTEAFF. The CDR3 DNA sequence: TGCGCCAGCAGCGATTCATTCATTCGGGGGATGAACACTGAAGCTTTCTTT. The genes are TRBV5-1 and TRBJ1-1; maybe TRBD1 (5 bases). CDR3 length: 17 residues. Looked up from germline, CDR1 is SGHRS and CDR2 is YFSETQ. V lost 4 bases and J lost 0, with 19 bases in between. Full variable domain (remainder filled in from reference TRBV5-1 and TRBJ1-1): KAGVTQTPRYLIKTRGQQVTLSCSPISGHRSVSWYQQTPGQGLQFLFEYFSETQRNKGNFPGRFSGRQFSNSRSEMNVSTLELGDSALYLCASSDSFIRGMNTEAFFGQGTRLTVV.

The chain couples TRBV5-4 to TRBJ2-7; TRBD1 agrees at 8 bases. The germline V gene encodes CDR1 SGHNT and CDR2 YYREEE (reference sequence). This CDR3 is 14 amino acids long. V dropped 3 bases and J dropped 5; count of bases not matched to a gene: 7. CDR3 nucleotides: TGTGCCAGCAGCTCCCCGGACAGGGCTAACGAGCAGTACTTC. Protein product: CASSSPDRANEQYF.

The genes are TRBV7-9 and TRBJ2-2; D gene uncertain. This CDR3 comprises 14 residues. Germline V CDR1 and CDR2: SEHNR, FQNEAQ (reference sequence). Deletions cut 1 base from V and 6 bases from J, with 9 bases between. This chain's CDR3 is CASSLGAFPGELFF. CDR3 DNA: TGTGCCAGCAGCTTAGGAGCATTCCCCGGGGAGCTGTTTTTT. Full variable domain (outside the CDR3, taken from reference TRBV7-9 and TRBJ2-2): DTGVSQNPRHKITKRGQNVTFRCDPISEHNRLYWYRQTLGQGPEFLTYFQNEAQLEKSRLLSDRFSAERPKGSFSTLEIQRTEQGDSAMYLCASSLGAFPGELFFGEGSRLTVL.

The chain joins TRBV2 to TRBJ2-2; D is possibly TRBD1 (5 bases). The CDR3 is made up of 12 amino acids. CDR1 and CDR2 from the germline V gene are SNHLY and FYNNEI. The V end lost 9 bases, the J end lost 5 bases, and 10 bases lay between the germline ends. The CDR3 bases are TGTGCCAGGCAGGGTCAGACCGGGGAGCTGTTTTTT. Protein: CARQGQTGELFF. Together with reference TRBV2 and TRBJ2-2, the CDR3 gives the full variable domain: EPEVTQTPSHQVTQMGQEVILRCVPISNHLYFYWYRQILGQKVEFLVSFYNNEISEKSEIFDDQFSVERPDGSNFTLKIRSTKLEDSAMYFCARQGQTGELFFGEGSRLTVL.

The CDR3 nucleotides read TGCGCCAGCAGCCAAGGAGGCCTCGCCGGTGGCTACACCTTC. Translating gives CASSQGGLAGGYTF. This chain connects TRBV4-3 to TRBJ1-2; no clear D. The length of the CDR3 is 14 residues. V lost 1 base and J lost 7, with 13 bases in between. Looked up from germline, CDR1 is LGHNA and CDR2 is YSLEER.

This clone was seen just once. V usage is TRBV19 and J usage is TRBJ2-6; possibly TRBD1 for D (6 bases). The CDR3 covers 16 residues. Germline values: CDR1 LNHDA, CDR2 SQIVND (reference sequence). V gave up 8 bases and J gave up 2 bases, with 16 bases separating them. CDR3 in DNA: TGTGCCAGTCTAAACAACAGGGTCGCTGGGGCCAACGTCCTGACTTTC. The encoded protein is CASLNNRVAGANVLTF.

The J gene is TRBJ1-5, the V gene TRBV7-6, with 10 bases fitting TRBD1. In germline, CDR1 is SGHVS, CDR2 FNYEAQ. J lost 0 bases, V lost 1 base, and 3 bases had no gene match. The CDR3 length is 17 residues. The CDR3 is CASSLGGTGASNQPQHF. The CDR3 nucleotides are TGTGCCAGCAGCTTAGGCGGGACAGGGGCTAGCAATCAGCCCCAGCATTTT. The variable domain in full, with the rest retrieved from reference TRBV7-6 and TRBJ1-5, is GAGVSQSPRYKVTKRGQDVALRCDPISGHVSLYWYRQALGQGPEFLTYFNYEAQQDKSGLPNDRFSAERPEGSISTLTIQRTEQRDSAMYRCASSLGGTGASNQPQHFGDGTRLSIL.

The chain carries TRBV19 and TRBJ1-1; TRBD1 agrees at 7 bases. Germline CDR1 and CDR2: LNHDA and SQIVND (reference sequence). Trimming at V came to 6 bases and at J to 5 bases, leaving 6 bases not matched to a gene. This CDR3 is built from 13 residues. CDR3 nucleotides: TGTGCCAGTAGGCATCAACAGGGGACTGAAGCTTTCTTT. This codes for CASRHQQGTEAFF.

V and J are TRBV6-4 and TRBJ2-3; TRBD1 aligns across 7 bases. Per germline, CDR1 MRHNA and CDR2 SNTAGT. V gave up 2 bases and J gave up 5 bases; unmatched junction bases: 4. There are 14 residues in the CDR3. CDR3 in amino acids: CASSDRGLGDTQYF. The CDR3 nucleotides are TGTGCCAGCAGTGACAGGGGGCTAGGAGATACGCAGTATTTT.

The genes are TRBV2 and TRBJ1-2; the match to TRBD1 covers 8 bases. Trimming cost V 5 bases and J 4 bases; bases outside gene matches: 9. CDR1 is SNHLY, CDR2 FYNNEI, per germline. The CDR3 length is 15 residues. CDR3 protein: CASSKDRAVGYGYTF. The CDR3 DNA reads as TGTGCCAGCAGTAAGGACAGGGCGGTAGGCTATGGCTACACCTTC. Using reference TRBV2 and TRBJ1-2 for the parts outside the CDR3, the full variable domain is EPEVTQTPSHQVTQMGQEVILRCVPISNHLYFYWYRQILGQKVEFLVSFYNNEISEKSEIFDDQFSVERPDGSNFTLKIRSTKLEDSAMYFCASSKDRAVGYGYTFGSGTRLTVV.

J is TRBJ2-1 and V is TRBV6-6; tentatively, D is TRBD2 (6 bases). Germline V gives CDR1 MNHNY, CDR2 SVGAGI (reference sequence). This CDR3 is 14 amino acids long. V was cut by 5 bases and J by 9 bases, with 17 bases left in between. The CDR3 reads CASSLLSSDTEQFF. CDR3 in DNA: TGTGCCAGCAGTCTCCTATCTAGCGACACTGAGCAGTTCTTC.

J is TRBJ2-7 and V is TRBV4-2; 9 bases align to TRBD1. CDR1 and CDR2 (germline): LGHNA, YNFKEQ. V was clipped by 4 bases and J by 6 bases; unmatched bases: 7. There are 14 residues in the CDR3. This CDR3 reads CASSLRDRVGEQYF. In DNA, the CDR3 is TGTGCCAGCAGCCTCCGGGACAGGGTTGGCGAGCAGTACTTC.

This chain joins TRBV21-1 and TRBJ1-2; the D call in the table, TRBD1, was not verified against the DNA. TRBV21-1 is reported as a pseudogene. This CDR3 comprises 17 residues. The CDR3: CASSKVGTAQGLYGYTF. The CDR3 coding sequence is TGTGCCAGCAGCAAAGTCGGAACTGCACAGGGGCTGTATGGCTACACCTTC.

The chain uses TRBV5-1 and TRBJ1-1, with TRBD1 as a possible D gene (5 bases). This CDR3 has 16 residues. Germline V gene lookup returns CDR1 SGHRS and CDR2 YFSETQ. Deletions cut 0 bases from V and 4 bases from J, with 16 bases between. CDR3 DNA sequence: TGCGCCAGCAGCTTGGGGGACCCCGGGCGGGGCACTGAAGCTTTCTTT. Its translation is CASSLGDPGRGTEAFF.

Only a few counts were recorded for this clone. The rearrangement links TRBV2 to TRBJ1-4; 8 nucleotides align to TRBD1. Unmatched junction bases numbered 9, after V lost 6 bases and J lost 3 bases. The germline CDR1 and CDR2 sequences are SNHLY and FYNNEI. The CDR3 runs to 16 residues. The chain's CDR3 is CASRDGQGRANEKLFF. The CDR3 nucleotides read TGTGCCAGCAGGGACGGACAGGGTCGAGCTAATGAAAAACTGTTTTTT.

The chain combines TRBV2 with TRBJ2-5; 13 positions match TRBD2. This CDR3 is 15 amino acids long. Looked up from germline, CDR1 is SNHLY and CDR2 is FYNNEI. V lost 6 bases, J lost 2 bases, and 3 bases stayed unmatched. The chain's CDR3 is CASSRTSGGQETQYF. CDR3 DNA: TGTGCCAGCAGCCGGACTAGCGGGGGACAAGAGACCCAGTACTTC.